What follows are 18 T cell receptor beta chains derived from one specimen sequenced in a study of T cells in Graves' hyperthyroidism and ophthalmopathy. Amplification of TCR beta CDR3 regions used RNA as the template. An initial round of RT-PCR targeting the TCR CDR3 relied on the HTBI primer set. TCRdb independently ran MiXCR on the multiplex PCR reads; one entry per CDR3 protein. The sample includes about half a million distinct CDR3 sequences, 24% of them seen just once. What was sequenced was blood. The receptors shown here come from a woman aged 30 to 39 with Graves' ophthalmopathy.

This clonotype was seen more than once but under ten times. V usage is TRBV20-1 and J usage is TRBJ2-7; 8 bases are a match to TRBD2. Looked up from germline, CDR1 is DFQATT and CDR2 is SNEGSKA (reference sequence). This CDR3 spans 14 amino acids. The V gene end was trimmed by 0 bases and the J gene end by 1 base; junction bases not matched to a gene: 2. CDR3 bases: TGCAGTGCTAGAGATAGCGGGACATCCTACGAGCAGTACTTC. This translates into CSARDSGTSYEQYF.

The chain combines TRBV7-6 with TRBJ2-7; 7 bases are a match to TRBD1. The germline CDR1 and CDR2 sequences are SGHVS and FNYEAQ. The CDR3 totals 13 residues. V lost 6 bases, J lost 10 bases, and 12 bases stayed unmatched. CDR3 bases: TGTGCCAGCAGTACCGGGACAGACGGCCGCCAGTACTTC. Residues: CASSTGTDGRQYF.

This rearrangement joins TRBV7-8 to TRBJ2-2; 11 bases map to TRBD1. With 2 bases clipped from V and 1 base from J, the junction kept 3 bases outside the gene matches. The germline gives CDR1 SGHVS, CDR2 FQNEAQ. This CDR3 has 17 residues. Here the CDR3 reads CASSLRGQGGNTGELFF. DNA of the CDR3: TGTGCCAGCAGCTTAAGGGGACAGGGGGGGAACACCGGGGAGCTGTTTTTT.

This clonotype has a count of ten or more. The CDR3 sequence: CASSWGGTEAFF. CDR3 DNA sequence: TGTGCCAGCAGTTGGGGGGGGACTGAAGCTTTCTTT. The rearrangement uses TRBV6-5 and TRBJ1-1; possibly TRBD1 for D (5 bases). The V and J ends lost 4 bases and 5 bases respectively, with 8 bases between them. This CDR3 is built from 12 residues. Per the germline V gene, CDR1 is MNHEY and CDR2 is SVGAGI.

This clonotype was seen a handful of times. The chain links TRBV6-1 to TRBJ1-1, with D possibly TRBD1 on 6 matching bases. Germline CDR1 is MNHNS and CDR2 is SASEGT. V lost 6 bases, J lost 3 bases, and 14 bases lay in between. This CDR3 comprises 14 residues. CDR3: CASRVQGFHTEAFF. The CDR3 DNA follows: TGTGCCAGCAGAGTACAGGGTTTTCACACTGAAGCTTTCTTT.

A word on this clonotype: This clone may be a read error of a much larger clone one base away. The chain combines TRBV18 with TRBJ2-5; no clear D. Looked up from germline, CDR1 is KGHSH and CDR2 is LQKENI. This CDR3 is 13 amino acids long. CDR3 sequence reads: CASSPPSQETKYF. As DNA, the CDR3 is TGTGCCAGCTCACCACCAAGCCAAGAGACCAAGTACTTC.

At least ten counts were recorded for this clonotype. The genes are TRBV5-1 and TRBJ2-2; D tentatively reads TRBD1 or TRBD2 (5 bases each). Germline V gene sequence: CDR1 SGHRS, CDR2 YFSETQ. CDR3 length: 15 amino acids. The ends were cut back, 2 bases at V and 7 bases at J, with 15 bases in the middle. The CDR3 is CASSFTQDRGGELFF. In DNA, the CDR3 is TGCGCCAGCAGCTTCACACAGGATCGGGGCGGGGAGCTGTTTTTT.

The CDR3 bases are TGTGCCAGCAGCCCGACTAGCGGGAGGCCCAGCGAGCAGTACTTC. Translated: CASSPTSGRPSEQYF. The gene calls are TRBV12-3 or TRBV12-4 and TRBJ2-7, with 13 nucleotides matching TRBD2. The CDR3 is 15 amino acids. V trimming: 6 bases; J trimming: 6 bases; junction bases outside the gene matches: 8.

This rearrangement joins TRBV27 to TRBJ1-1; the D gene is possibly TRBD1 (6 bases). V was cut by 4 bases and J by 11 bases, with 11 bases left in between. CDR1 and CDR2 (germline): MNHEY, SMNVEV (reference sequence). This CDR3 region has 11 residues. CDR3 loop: CASSWGAVAFF. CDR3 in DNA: TGTGCCAGCAGTTGGGGGGCAGTTGCTTTCTTT.

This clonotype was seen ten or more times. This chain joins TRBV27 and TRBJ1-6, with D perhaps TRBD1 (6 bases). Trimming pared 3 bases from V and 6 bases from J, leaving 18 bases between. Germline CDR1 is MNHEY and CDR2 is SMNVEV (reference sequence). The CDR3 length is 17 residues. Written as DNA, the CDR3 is TGTGCCAGCAGTTTGAGGGGCAGGGGAGAGGGTAATTCACCCCTCCACTTT. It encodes CASSLRGRGEGNSPLHF.

CDR3 nucleotides: TGTGCCATCAGTTCCCTCGTTGAGAACACTGAAGCTTTCTTT. This sequence encodes CAISSLVENTEAFF. V and J are TRBV10-3 and TRBJ1-1; D unclear. V gave up 5 bases and J gave up 1 base, with 11 bases separating them. Germline V gene lookup returns CDR1 ENHRY and CDR2 SYGVKD. CDR3 size: 14 residues.

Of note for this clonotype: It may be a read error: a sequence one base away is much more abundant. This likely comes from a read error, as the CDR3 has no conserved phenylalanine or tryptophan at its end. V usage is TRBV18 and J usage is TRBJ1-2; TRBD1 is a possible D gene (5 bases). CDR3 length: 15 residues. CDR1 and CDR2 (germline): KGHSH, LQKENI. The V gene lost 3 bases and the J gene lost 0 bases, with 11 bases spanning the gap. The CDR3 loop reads CASSPGLSSNYGYTY. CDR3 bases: TGTGCCAGCTCACCGGGACTGAGTTCTAACTATGGCTACACCTAC.

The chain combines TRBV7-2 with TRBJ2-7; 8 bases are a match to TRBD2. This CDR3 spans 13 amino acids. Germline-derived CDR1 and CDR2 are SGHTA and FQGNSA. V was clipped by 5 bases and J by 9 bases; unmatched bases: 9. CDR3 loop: CASSAAGAGGQYF. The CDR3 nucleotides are TGTGCCAGCAGCGCCGCTGGGGCGGGGGGGCAGTACTTC.

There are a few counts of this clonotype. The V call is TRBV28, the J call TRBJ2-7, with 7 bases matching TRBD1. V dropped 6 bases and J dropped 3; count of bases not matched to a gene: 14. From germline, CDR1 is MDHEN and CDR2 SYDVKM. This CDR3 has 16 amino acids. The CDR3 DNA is TGTGCCAGCAGAGTCGATGGGACAGCCTCCCGCTACGAGCAGTACTTC. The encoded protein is CASRVDGTASRYEQYF.

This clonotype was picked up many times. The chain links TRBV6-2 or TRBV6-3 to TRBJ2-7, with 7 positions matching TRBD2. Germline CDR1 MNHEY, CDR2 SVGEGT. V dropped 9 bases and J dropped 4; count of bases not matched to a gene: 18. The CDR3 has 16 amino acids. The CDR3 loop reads CASLTLSGDVRYEQYF. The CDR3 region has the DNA TGTGCCAGTCTAACTTTGAGCGGGGACGTGAGGTACGAGCAGTACTTC.

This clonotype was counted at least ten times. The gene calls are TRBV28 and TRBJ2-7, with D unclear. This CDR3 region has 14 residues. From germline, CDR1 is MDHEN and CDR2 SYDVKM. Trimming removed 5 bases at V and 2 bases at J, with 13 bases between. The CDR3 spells CASSPQLETYEQYF. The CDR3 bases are TGTGCCAGCAGTCCGCAACTCGAAACCTACGAGCAGTACTTC.

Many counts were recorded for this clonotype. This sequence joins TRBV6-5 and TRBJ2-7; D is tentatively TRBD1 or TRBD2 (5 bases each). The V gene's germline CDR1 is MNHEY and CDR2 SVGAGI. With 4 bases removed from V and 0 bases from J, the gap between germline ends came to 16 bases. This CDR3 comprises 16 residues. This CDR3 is CASSSEVAGSSYEQYF. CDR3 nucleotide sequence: TGTGCCAGCAGTTCTGAGGTAGCAGGGAGCTCCTACGAGCAGTACTTC.

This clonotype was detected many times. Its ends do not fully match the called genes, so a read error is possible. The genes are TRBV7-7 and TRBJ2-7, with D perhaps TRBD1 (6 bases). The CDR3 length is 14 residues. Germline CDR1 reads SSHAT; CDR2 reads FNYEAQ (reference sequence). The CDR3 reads CASSPGTHSYEQYF. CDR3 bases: TGTGCTAGCAGTCCCGGGACACACTCCTACGAGCAGTACTTC. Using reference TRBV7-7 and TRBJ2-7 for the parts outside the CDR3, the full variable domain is GAGVSQSPRYKVTKRGQDVTLRCDPISSHATLYWYQQALGQGPEFLTYFNYEAQPDKSGLPSDRFSAERPEGSISTLTIQRTEQRDSAMYRCASSPGTHSYEQYFGPGTRLTVT.